The rows below give T cell receptor beta chains drawn from one sample of a study of T cell responses to AZD1222 COVID-19 vaccine. Using immunoSEQ multiplex PCR, the repertoire was profiled, and TCRdb retains in-frame clones only, with some absent. The table includes 150,000 to 180,000 clones, less than 90% detected once. This material consisted of peripheral blood, taken on day 0 of MenACWY control vaccination. The origin of the receptors is an adult in good health. Each CDR3 is given with its conserved first and last residue. The D gene is left open where the match is weak. Only some rows state a clone size, as once, few, many or a class for expanded clones.

V	J	D	size	DNA	CDR3
TRBV5-1	TRBJ2-2	-	-	TGCGCCAGCAGGCAGATGGGCCCCGGGGAGCTGTTTTTT	CASRQMGPGELFF
TRBV6-2/TRBV6-3	TRBJ2-1	TRBD2	-	TGTGCCAGCAGCCGAACTAGCGCTAGCTCCTACAATGAGCAGTTCTTC	CASSRTSASSYNEQFF
TRBV7-7	TRBJ2-5	TRBD2	-	TGTGCCAGCAGCTTAGATTGGGGGGGCCAAGAGACCCAGTACTTC	CASSLDWGGQETQYF
TRBV4-1	TRBJ1-3	TRBD1	-	TGCGCCAGCAGCATGCGCGGACAGGGTGACACCATATATTTT	CASSMRGQGDTIYF
TRBV24-1	TRBJ1-2	TRBD1	-	TGTGCCACCAGTGACCCTTCGGGACAGGGGGCGTATGGCTACACCTTC	CATSDPSGQGAYGYTF
TRBV25-1	TRBJ1-2	TRBD1	-	TGTGCCAGCGCCCTGACAGGGGAATATGGCTACACCTTC	CASALTGEYGYTF
TRBV18	TRBJ1-5	-	-	TGTGCCAGCTCACCTCCAGATAATCAGCCCCAGCATTTT	CASSPPDNQPQHF
TRBV9	TRBJ1-2	-	once	TGTGCCAGCAGCGACAGAGCGAACTATGGCTACACCTTC	CASSDRANYGYTF
TRBV11-1	TRBJ1-4	-	-	TGTGCCAGCAGCTTAGACAGTCTTGGGAATGAAAAACTGTTTTTT	CASSLDSLGNEKLFF
TRBV3-1/TRBV3-2	TRBJ1-2	-	-	TGTGCCAGCAGCCCAACTCTTGGACAGCGGACAAGAGGCTACACCTTC	CASSPTLGQRTRGYTF
TRBV19	TRBJ2-7	-	-	TGTGCCAGTAGTATAGGACTCGTTTACGAGCAGTACTTC	CASSIGLVYEQYF
TRBV18	TRBJ1-5	TRBD1	-	TGTGCCAGCTCACCCCTCCGGACAGGGGACAATCAGCCCCAGCATTTT	CASSPLRTGDNQPQHF
TRBV28	TRBJ2-5	TRBD2	-	TGTGCCAGCAGTTCGCTAGCGGGCGGTCAAGAGACCCAGTACTTC	CASSSLAGGQETQYF
TRBV19	TRBJ2-1	TRBD1	-	TGTGCCAGTAGTATCAGGACAGGTACCTACAATGAGCAGTTCTTC	CASSIRTGTYNEQFF
TRBV6-5	TRBJ1-5	-	-	TGTGCCAGCAGTTACTCGAAGGGGCCCCAGCATTTT	CASSYSKGPQHF
TRBV27	TRBJ1-1	TRBD1	-	TGTGCCAGCAGTCTCGGGGGGACAGGGAACACTGAAGCTTTCTTT	CASSLGGTGNTEAFF
TRBV5-8	TRBJ2-7	-	-	TGTGCCAGCAGCTTCCTCCGGGAGCAGTACTTC	CASSFLREQYF
TRBV10-1	TRBJ2-3	-	-	TGCGCCAGCAGTCGGACGGAACCCGGAGATACGCAGTATTTT	CASSRTEPGDTQYF
TRBV5-4	TRBJ1-2	-	-	TGTGCCAGCACCTTCCAGGGCAGGGGAAACTATGGCTACACCTTC	CASTFQGRGNYGYTF
TRBV19	TRBJ1-1	-	-	TGTGCCAGTAGTTTAGCTCTGGGTATGAACACTGAAGCTTTCTTT	CASSLALGMNTEAFF
TRBV18	TRBJ2-5	-	-	TGTGCCAGCTCCACGGGGCCGGAGACCCAGTACTTC	CASSTGPETQYF
TRBV6-1	TRBJ1-2	-	-	TGTGCCAGCAGTGAAGGGACAGTCTATGGCTACACCTTC	CASSEGTVYGYTF
TRBV5-6	TRBJ1-2	-	-	TGTGCCAGCAGCTTCAGGAATCAGGTCACCTTC	CASSFRNQVTF